A single sample is the source of the 20 T cell receptor beta chains below, sequenced in a study of response to subunit inactivated influenza vaccine. TCRdb independently ran MiXCR on the RT-PCR reads; one entry per CDR3 protein. The table has about 570,000 distinct CDR3 sequences, around 11% seen once. These data are also associated with another study on T cells expressing NK-cell markers. As reported in that work: Generation of TCR beta cDNA was performed by 5'RACE template switching incorporating UMIs.

The source material was PBMCs from blood, sampled on the day of vaccination. The receptor set was obtained from a man over 45 who received an inactivated influenza vaccine.

This clonotype was seen only a few times. CDR3 protein: CASSRGHTDTQYF. The CDR3 DNA reads as TGTGCCAGCAGCCGCGGCCACACGGATACGCAGTATTTT. The chain recombines TRBV13 with TRBJ2-3; D ambiguous. The CDR3 covers 13 residues. Deletions cut 5 bases from V and 6 bases from J, with 12 bases between. The V gene's germline CDR1 is PRHDT and CDR2 FYEKMQ (reference sequence).

The rearrangement links TRBV10-2 to TRBJ1-6; possible D gene TRBD1, 5 bases. The CDR3 runs 15 residues. The V and J ends lost 7 bases and 4 bases respectively, with 14 bases between them. The germline CDR1 and CDR2 sequences are WSHSY and SAAADI. The CDR3 DNA reads as TGCGCCAGCATGACCGGGACGGATTATAATTCACCCCTCCACTTT. It encodes CASMTGTDYNSPLHF.

This clonotype occurred many times. CDR3 region: CASSLGGAQFNSPLHF. CDR3 DNA sequence: TGTGCCAGCAGTTTAGGGGGGGCGCAGTTCAATTCACCCCTCCACTTT. The genes are TRBV12-3 or TRBV12-4 and TRBJ1-6, with a possible D match to TRBD1 (6 bases). Trimming removed 1 base at V and 7 bases at J, with 14 bases between. This CDR3 has 16 residues.

This clonotype was detected a few times. The chain joins TRBV28 to TRBJ1-5; D gene ambiguous. Deletions cut 5 bases from V and 7 bases from J, with 18 bases between. The CDR3 extends over 15 amino acids. In germline, CDR1 is MDHEN, CDR2 SYDVKM. CDR3 nucleotide sequence: TGTGCCAGCAGTCATGGTATTAGATCCCGACAGCCCCAGCATTTT. Encoded protein: CASSHGIRSRQPQHF.

The CDR3 DNA sequence: TGTGCCAGCAGTTTTAACCGGGACACTGAAGCTTTCTTT. Encoded protein: CASSFNRDTEAFF. V usage is TRBV12-3 or TRBV12-4 and J usage is TRBJ1-1; unclear D gene. V lost 3 bases to trimming and J lost 3 bases, with 8 bases between them. CDR3 length: 13 residues.

This clonotype has only a few counts. V and J are TRBV5-1 and TRBJ2-1; a possible D gene is TRBD2 (6 bases). V shed 0 bases and J shed 5 bases, with 9 bases lying between them. Germline CDR1 SGHRS, CDR2 YFSETQ. The CDR3 is 14 residues long. CDR3 protein: CASSLGVADNEQFF. The CDR3 DNA is TGCGCCAGCAGCTTGGGGGTAGCGGACAATGAGCAGTTCTTC.

The table lists this clonotype with many counts. CDR3 sequence: CASSTRLQGARDIQYF. CDR3 DNA sequence: TGTGCCAGCAGCACGAGGTTACAGGGGGCGCGAGACATTCAGTACTTC. The chain recombines TRBV6-1 with TRBJ2-4; 9 nucleotides match TRBD1. This CDR3 is 16 amino acids long. With V trimmed by 6 bases and J by 8 bases, 14 bases remained unmatched. Germline V gives CDR1 MNHNS, CDR2 SASEGT.

The chain has TRBV7-8 and TRBJ1-5; weak D call: TRBD1 (6 bases). Germline loops: CDR1 SGHVS, CDR2 FQNEAQ. V lost 3 bases and J lost 4, with 10 bases in between. The CDR3 length is 14 residues. The CDR3, as DNA: TGTGCCAGCAGCTTTACAGGGTTAAATCAGCCCCAGCATTTT. Protein product: CASSFTGLNQPQHF.

A few counts support this clonotype. The chain has TRBV15 and TRBJ2-7; no definite D call. Germline V lookup: CDR1 LNHNV, CDR2 YYDKDF (reference sequence). Trimming left V 1 base short and J 2 bases short, with 6 bases between. The CDR3 length is 13 residues. The CDR3 here is CATSRAETYEQYF. The CDR3 nucleotides are TGTGCCACCAGCAGAGCGGAGACCTACGAGCAGTACTTC.

The J gene is TRBJ1-5, the V gene TRBV6-2 or TRBV6-3; 8 bases match TRBD1. The CDR3 runs to 15 residues. Trimming took 6 bases from V and 3 from J; bases not matched to a gene: 7. The germline CDR1 and CDR2 sequences are MNHEY and SVGEGT. Written as DNA, the CDR3 is TGTGCCAGCAGCCCGGGACAGGCCTTCAATCAGCCCCAGCATTTT. Translating gives CASSPGQAFNQPQHF.

This clonotype has at least ten counts. The chain recombines TRBV5-6 with TRBJ2-1; 8 bases are shared with TRBD1. This CDR3 has 18 residues. Germline lookup yields CDR1 SGHDT and CDR2 YYEEEE. V was clipped by 0 bases and J by 5 bases; unmatched bases: 13. CDR3 region: CASSLVARQGIFDNEQFF. CDR3 bases: TGTGCCAGCAGCTTGGTGGCCAGACAGGGGATTTTCGACAATGAGCAGTTCTTC. Variable domain in full (rest from reference TRBV5-6 and TRBJ2-1): DAGVTQSPTHLIKTRGQQVTLRCSPKSGHDTVSWYQQALGQGPQFIFQYYEEEERQRGNFPDRFSGHQFPNYSSELNVNALLLGDSALYLCASSLVARQGIFDNEQFFGPGTRLTVL.

Concerning this clonotype: The junction departs from the called germline gene at one end, perhaps through a read error. The chain joins TRBV12-3 or TRBV12-4 to TRBJ2-1, with D maybe TRBD2 (7 bases). The CDR3 is 17 amino acids. CDR3: CASSLGIRRGGYTEQFF. Written as DNA, the CDR3 is TGTGCCAGCAGTTTAGGGATTCGGAGGGGGGGTTACACTGAGCAGTTCTTC.

A few counts support this clonotype. The chain has TRBV20-1 and TRBJ2-1, with D possibly being TRBD2 (6 bases). Germline V CDR1 and CDR2: DFQATT, SNEGSKA (reference sequence). CDR3 length: 13 residues. V was shortened by 2 bases and J by 6 bases, with 11 bases between the two germline ends. CDR3 DNA sequence: TGCAGTGCTAGACCTACTAGCCGCAATGAGCAGTTCTTC. Encoded protein: CSARPTSRNEQFF.

In this sample, this clonotype turned up many times. The chain recombines TRBV6-1 with TRBJ2-1; D gene uncertain. This CDR3 contains 16 residues. Per germline, CDR1 MNHNS and CDR2 SASEGT. V was clipped by 2 bases and J by 0 bases, with 11 bases between them. The CDR3 protein is CASSEYWPGSYNEQFF. The CDR3 DNA reads as TGTGCCAGCAGTGAATATTGGCCAGGCTCCTACAATGAGCAGTTCTTC.

The chain joins TRBV27 to TRBJ2-1; D possibly corresponds to TRBD1 (8 bases). The V end was cut by 5 bases, the J end by 6 bases, with 14 bases between. The length of the CDR3 is 14 residues. Germline CDR1 is MNHEY and CDR2 is SMNVEV (reference sequence). CDR3 residues: CASSLNRGGNEQFF. In DNA, the CDR3 is TGTGCCAGCAGTCTAAACAGGGGGGGCAATGAGCAGTTCTTC.

This clonotype appeared a few times. This CDR3 reads CSASPDVRAFF. CDR3 nucleotide sequence: TGCAGTGCTTCGCCTGACGTGAGAGCTTTCTTT. V gene TRBV20-1 combines with J gene TRBJ1-1; D is unresolved. CDR3 length: 11 residues. The V end lost 5 bases, the J end lost 10 bases, and 14 bases lay between the germline ends. Germline CDR1 and CDR2: DFQATT and SNEGSKA (reference sequence).

This clonotype has at least ten counts. V gene TRBV12-3 or TRBV12-4 combines with J gene TRBJ2-7; TRBD1 matches at 7 bases. The V segment lost 6 bases and the J segment 4 bases; nucleotides outside the gene matches: 6. This CDR3 has 13 residues. CDR3 sequence (DNA): TGTGCCAGCAGCGGGACAGCCCTTTACGAGCAGTACTTC. It is translated as CASSGTALYEQYF.

The V call is TRBV4-3, the J call TRBJ2-4, with 8 nucleotides matching TRBD1. The J segment lost 6 bases and the V segment lost 1 base, leaving 8 bases of the junction unmatched. The germline V gene has CDR1 LGHNA and CDR2 YSLEER. The CDR3 runs 16 residues. The CDR3 reads CASSQGALRGRNIQYF. For the CDR3, the DNA is TGCGCCAGCAGCCAAGGGGCTCTCAGGGGGCGAAACATTCAGTACTTC.

The chain links TRBV18 to TRBJ2-3, with D possibly being TRBD1 (5 bases). Germline lookup yields CDR1 KGHSH and CDR2 LQKENI. Trimming stripped 3 bases from V and 2 bases from J, with 15 bases between. The CDR3 length is 16 residues. The CDR3 sequence is CASSPLAGPSTDTQYF. CDR3 nucleotides: TGTGCCAGCTCACCCCTCGCAGGGCCCTCCACAGATACGCAGTATTTT.

In its sample, this clonotype was seen many times. The chain is built from TRBV6-2 or TRBV6-3 and TRBJ2-7, with 9 bases identical to TRBD2. This CDR3 comprises 16 residues. The V segment lost 2 bases and the J segment 8 bases; nucleotides outside the gene matches: 13. Per the germline V gene, CDR1 is MNHEY and CDR2 is SVGEGT. In DNA form, the CDR3 reads TGTGCCAGCAGTTACGCGACTAGCGGTAGGCTTACGAAGCAGTACTTC. This sequence encodes CASSYATSGRLTKQYF.